This T cell receptor (beta chain) derives from a study of OX40 agonist ivuxolimab in advanced cancers. Study-level background: Dose-escalation subjects each had hepatocellular carcinoma, melanoma, renal cell or head and neck cancer.

Points from the study as a whole: On average, a greater number of expanded clones characterised CD8+ T cells relative to CD4+. Within 6 weeks, CD4+ and CD8+ blood T cells expanded clonally at 0.1 to 3.0 mg/kg. Normalized T-cell clonal expansion was also low in some nonresponders.

Trimming stripped 1 base from V and 2 bases from J, with 8 bases between. The CDR3 covers 14 residues. Germline V lookup: CDR1 MNHEY, CDR2 SMNVEV (reference sequence). Worth noting for this clone: Its antigen is still unknown.

Profiled with immunoSEQ multiplex PCR; TCRdb holds only in-frame clones, not every one. This table has about 65,000 clones, about nine tenths appearing once. The specimen was CD4+ or CD8+ T cells sorted from blood, collected in a trial of the OX40 agonist ivuxolimab. The V and J genes are TRBV27 and TRBJ2-5; D gene uncertain. The clonotype originates from an adult with an advanced solid tumor such as melanoma, head and neck, liver or kidney cancer. DNA of the CDR3: TGTGCCAGCAGTTTATATGGCAAACAAGAGACCCAGTACTTC. Protein: CASSLYGKQETQYF.